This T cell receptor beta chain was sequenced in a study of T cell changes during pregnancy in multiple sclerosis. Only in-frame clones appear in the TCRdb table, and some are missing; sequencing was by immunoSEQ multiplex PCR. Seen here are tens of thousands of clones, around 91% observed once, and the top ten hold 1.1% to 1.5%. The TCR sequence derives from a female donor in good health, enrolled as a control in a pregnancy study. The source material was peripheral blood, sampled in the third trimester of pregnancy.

CDR3 sequence: CASSQGSEETQYF. In DNA form, the CDR3 reads TGCGCCAGCAGCCAAGGGAGCGAAGAGACCCAGTACTTC. The chain has TRBV4-1 and TRBJ2-5; D ambiguous. Germline loops: CDR1 MGHRA, CDR2 YSYEKL. V lost 1 base and J 3 bases, leaving 6 bases between the germline ends. The CDR3 runs 13 residues.